This T cell receptor (beta chain) was recorded in a study of T cell responses to AZD1222 COVID-19 vaccine. TCRdb keeps only in-frame clones here, not all; method: immunoSEQ multiplex PCR. The sample yields under 200,000 clones, approximately 94% seen once. The V end was cut by 3 bases, the J end by 2 bases, with 13 bases between. The CDR3 has 15 residues. The germline gives CDR1 KGHSH, CDR2 LQKENI. This material consisted of peripheral blood, taken 28 days after the second dose of the MenACWY control vaccine. This clonotype was sampled from an adult who received the MenACWY meningococcal vaccine as a control. The rearrangement joins TRBV18 to TRBJ1-2; D gene unclear. The CDR3 DNA is TGTGCCAGCTCACCCAGTGGATCAAGGAACTATGGCTACACCTTC. Translated, it gives CASSPSGSRNYGYTF.